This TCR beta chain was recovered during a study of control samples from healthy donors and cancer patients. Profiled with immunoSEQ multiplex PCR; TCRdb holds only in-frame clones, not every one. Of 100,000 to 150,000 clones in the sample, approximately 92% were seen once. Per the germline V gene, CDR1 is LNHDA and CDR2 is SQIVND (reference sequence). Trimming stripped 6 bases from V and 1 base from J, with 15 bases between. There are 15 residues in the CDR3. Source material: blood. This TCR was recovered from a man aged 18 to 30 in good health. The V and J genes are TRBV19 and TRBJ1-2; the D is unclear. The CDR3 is CASSPPGPNNYGYTF. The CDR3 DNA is TGTGCCAGTAGCCCCCCGGGTCCTAATAACTATGGCTACACCTTC.